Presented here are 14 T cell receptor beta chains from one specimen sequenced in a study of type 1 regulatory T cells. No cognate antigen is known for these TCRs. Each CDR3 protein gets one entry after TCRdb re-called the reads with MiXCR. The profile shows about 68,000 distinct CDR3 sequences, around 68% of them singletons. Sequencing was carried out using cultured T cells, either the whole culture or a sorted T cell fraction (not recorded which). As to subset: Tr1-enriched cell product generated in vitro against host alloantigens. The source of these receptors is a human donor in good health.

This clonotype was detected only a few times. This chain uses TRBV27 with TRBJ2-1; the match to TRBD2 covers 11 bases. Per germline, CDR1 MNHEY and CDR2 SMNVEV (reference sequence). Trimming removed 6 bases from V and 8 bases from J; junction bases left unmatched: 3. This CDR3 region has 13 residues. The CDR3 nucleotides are TGTGCCAGCAGACTAGCGGGGGCCGATGAGCAGTTCTTC. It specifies CASRLAGADEQFF.

Here the CDR3 DNA reads TGCAGTGCTAGAGATCTAGCGGGAGCTTACGAGCAGTACTTC. This encodes CSARDLAGAYEQYF. The rearrangement uses TRBV20-1 and TRBJ2-7; 10 positions agree with TRBD2. Trimming removed 0 bases from V and 4 bases from J; junction bases left unmatched: 3. Germline V lookup: CDR1 DFQATT, CDR2 SNEGSKA (reference sequence). The CDR3 covers 14 residues.

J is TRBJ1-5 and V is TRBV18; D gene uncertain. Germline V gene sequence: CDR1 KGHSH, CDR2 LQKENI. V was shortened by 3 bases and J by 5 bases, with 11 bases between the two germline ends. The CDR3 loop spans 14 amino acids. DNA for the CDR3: TGTGCCAGCTCACCCCTTGCGTCTGATCAGCCCCAGCATTTT. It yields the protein CASSPLASDQPQHF.

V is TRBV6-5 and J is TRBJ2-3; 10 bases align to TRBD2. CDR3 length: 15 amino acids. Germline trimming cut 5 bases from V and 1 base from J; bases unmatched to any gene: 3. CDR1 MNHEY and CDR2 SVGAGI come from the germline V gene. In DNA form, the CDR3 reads TGTGCCAGCAGTCCCGGACTAGCGGGCACAGATACGCAGTATTTT. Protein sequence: CASSPGLAGTDTQYF.

In DNA, the CDR3 is TGCAGTGCTAGTTGGCCTTACAATGAGCAGTTCTTC. Residues: CSASWPYNEQFF. V gene TRBV20-1 combines with J gene TRBJ2-1; no firm D call. In germline, CDR1 is DFQATT, CDR2 SNEGSKA (reference sequence). The CDR3 has 12 amino acids. With 3 bases removed from V and 4 bases from J, the gap between germline ends came to 7 bases.

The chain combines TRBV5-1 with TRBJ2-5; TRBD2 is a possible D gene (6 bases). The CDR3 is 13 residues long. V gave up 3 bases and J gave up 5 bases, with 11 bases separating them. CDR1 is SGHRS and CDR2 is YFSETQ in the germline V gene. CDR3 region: CASSYGGRETQYF. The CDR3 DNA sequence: TGCGCCAGCAGCTACGGGGGTCGGGAGACCCAGTACTTC.

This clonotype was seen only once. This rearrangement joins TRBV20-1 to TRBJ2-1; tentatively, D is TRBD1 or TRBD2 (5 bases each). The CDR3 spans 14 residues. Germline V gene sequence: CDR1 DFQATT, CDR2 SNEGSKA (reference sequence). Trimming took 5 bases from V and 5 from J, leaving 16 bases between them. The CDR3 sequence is CSAPRQGVDNEQFF. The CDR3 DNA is TGCAGTGCTCCCCGGCAGGGAGTAGACAATGAGCAGTTCTTC.

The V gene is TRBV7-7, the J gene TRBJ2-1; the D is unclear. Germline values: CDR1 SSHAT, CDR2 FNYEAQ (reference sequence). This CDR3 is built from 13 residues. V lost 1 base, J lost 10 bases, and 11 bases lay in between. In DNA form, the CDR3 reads TGTGCCAGCAGCTTAGATCTCTGGCGGGAGCAGTTCTTC. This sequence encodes CASSLDLWREQFF.

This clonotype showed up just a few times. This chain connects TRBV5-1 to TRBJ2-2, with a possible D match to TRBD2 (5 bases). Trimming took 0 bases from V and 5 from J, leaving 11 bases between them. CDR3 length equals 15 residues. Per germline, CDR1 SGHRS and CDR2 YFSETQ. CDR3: CASSLAESGTGELFF. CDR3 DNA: TGCGCCAGCAGCTTGGCTGAGAGCGGAACCGGGGAGCTGTTTTTT.

The CDR3 loop is CASSINRERTGELFF. The DNA for the CDR3 is TGTGCCAGTAGTATTAACCGGGAGCGAACCGGGGAGCTGTTTTTT. V is TRBV19 and J is TRBJ2-2; D is perhaps TRBD2 (6 bases). Looked up from germline, CDR1 is LNHDA and CDR2 is SQIVND (reference sequence). The CDR3 covers 15 residues. V was clipped by 3 bases and J by 5 bases, with 13 bases between them.

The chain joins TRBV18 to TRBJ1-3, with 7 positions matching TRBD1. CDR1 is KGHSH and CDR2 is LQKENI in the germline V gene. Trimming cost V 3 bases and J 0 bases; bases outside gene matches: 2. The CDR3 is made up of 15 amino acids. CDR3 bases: TGTGCCAGCTCACCTCGGGACAGCTCTGGAAACACCATATATTTT. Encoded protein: CASSPRDSSGNTIYF.

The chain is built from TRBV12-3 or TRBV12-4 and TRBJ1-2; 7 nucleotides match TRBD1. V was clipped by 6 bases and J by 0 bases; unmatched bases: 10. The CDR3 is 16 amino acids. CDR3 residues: CASRNLTGQTNYGYTF. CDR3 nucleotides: TGTGCCAGCAGAAACCTGACAGGGCAAACTAACTATGGCTACACCTTC.

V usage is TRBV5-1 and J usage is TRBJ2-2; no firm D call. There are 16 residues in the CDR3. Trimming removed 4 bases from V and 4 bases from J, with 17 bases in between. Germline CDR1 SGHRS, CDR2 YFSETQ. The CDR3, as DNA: TGCGCCAGCAGCGGGCTATTGGGGTCGGGCACCGGGGAGCTGTTTTTT. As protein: CASSGLLGSGTGELFF. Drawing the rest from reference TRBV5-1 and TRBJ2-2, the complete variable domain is KAGVTQTPRYLIKTRGQQVTLSCSPISGHRSVSWYQQTPGQGLQFLFEYFSETQRNKGNFPGRFSGRQFSNSRSEMNVSTLELGDSALYLCASSGLLGSGTGELFFGEGSRLTVL.

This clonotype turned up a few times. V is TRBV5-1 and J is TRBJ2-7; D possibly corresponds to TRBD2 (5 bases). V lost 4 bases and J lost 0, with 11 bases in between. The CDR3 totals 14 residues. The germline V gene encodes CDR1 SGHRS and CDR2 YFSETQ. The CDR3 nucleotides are TGCGCCAGCAGCCGCAGCGGATTCTCCTACGAGCAGTACTTC. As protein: CASSRSGFSYEQYF.